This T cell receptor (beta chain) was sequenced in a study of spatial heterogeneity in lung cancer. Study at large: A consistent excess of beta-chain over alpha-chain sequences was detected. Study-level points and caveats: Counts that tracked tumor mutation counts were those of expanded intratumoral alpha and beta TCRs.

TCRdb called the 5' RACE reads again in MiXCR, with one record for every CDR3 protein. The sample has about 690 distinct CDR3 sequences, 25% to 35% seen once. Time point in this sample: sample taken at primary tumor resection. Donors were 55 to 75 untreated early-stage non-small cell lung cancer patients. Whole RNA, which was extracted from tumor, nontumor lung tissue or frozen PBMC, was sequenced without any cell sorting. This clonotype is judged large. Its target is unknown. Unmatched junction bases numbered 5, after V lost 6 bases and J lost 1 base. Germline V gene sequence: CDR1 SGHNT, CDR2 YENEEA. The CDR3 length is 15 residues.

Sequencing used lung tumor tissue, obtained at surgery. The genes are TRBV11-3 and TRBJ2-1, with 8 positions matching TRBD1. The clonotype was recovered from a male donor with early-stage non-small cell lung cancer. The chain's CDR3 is CASSSDRGSYNEQFF. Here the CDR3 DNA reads TGTGCCAGCAGTTCAGACAGGGGTTCCTACAATGAGCAGTTCTTC.